Shown below are 3 T cell receptor beta chains from a single sample sequenced in a study of cytomegalovirus exposure and HLA in healthy donors (dated by TCRdb to 2015 to 2018). The library was built by means of the immunoSEQ multiplex PCR assay. For the multiplex PCR, a mixture combining 60 forward primers for TCR Vbeta segments and 13 reverse primers for TCR Jbeta segments was used. In its TCRdb copy, this immuneACCESS table keeps in-frame sequences only and misses some clones. Where compared with another copy, unresolved V genes explain less than half of these, and the others have no known cause. This sample comprises approximately 100,000 clones, roughly four fifths of them detected only once. Roughly an eighth of the sample is taken by the ten largest. The sample consisted of PBMCs. The receptors shown here come from a male donor in good health and CMV-seropositive.

This chain joins TRBV28 and TRBJ1-4, with D uncertain. The germline V gene encodes CDR1 MDHEN and CDR2 SYDVKM. Trimming pared 6 bases from V and 3 bases from J, leaving 14 bases between. CDR3 length: 15 residues. CDR3 sequence: CASRSPSRSNEKLFF. The CDR3 DNA sequence: TGTGCCAGCAGATCCCCATCCCGGTCTAATGAAAAACTGTTTTTT.

The chain employs TRBV18 and TRBJ1-1; 10 bases align to TRBD1. The CDR3 is 13 residues long. V lost 2 bases and J lost 11; bases outside the gene matches: 5. The germline V gene encodes CDR1 KGHSH and CDR2 LQKENI. In nucleotides, the CDR3 is TGTGCCAGCTCACCAGGGACAGGGGCTTGGGCTTTCTTT. Translated, it gives CASSPGTGAWAFF.

This sequence joins TRBV6-1 and TRBJ1-1, with 7 bases that match TRBD1. The CDR3 sequence is 14 residues long. Germline values: CDR1 MNHNS, CDR2 SASEGT. V lost 7 bases to trimming and J lost 0 bases; unmatched junction nucleotides: 5. CDR3: CASTGDRLNTEAFF. Written as DNA, the CDR3 is TGTGCCAGCACCGGGGACAGATTGAACACTGAAGCTTTCTTT.